This TCR beta chain is drawn from a study of blood T cell repertoires in COVID-19. Study details: From T cells, B-cell-depleted T cells, or PBMCs came the material, which was cDNA or gDNA.

CDR3 size: 15 residues. J lost 1 base, V lost 1 base, and 2 bases had no gene match. From germline, CDR1 is ENHRY and CDR2 SYGVKD. In the original processing: The authors estimated nucleated cell counts from reference gene primer amplification. This table comes from immunoSEQ multiplex PCR, and its TCRdb copy is limited to in-frame clones, with some not included. V and J calls and clone size are given by that table; D and trimming were obtained from the DNA. In the table there are about 200,000 clones, more than 75% of which are singletons. This clone is a singleton in its sample. V is TRBV10-3 and J is TRBJ2-3; 7 bases map to TRBD1. Sequenced input: peripheral blood. This TCR was recovered from a man older than 75 with acute or convalescent COVID-19. The chain's CDR3 is CAISEWDRGTDTQYF. CDR3 nucleotides: TGTGCCATCAGTGAGTGGGACAGAGGCACAGATACGCAGTATTTT.